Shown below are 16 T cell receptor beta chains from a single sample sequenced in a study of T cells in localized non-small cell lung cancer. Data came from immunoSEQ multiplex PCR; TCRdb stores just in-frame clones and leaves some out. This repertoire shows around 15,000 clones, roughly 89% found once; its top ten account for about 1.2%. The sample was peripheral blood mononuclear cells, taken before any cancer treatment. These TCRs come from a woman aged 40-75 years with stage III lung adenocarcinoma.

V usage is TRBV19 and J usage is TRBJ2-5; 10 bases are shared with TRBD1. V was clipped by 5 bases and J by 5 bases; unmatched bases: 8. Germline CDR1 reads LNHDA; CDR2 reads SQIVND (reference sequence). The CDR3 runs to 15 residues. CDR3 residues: CASSVSGTGAETQYF. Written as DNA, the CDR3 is TGTGCCAGTAGTGTCTCCGGGACAGGGGCTGAGACCCAGTACTTC. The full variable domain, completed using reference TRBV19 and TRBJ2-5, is DGGITQSPKYLFRKEGQNVTLSCEQNLNHDAMYWYRQDPGQGLRLIYYSQIVNDFQKGDIAEGYSVSREKKESFPLTVTSAQKNPTAFYLCASSVSGTGAETQYFGPGTRLLVL.

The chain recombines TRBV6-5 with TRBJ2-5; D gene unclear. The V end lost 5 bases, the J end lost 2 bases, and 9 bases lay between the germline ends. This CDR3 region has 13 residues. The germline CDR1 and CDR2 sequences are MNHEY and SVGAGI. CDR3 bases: TGTGCCAGCAGTATCGACATGCAAGAGACCCAGTACTTC. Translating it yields CASSIDMQETQYF.

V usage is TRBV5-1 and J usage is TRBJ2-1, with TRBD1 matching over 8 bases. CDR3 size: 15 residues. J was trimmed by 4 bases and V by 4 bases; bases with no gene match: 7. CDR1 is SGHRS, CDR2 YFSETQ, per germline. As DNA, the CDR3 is TGCGCCAGCAGCCCCGGGACAGGCCTATACAATGAGCAGTTCTTC. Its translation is CASSPGTGLYNEQFF.

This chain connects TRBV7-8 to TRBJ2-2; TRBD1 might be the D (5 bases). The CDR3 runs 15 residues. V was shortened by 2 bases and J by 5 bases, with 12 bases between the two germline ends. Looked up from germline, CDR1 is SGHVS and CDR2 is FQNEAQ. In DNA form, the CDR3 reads TGTGCCAGCAGCTTAATTGAAGGGGCGACCGGGGAGCTGTTTTTT. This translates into CASSLIEGATGELFF.

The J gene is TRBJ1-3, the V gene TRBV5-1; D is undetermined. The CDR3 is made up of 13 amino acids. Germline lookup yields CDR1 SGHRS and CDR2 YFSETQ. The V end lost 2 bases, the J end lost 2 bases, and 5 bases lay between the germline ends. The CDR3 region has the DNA TGCGCCAGCAGCTTCGGGGCTGGAAACACCATATATTTT. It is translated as CASSFGAGNTIYF.

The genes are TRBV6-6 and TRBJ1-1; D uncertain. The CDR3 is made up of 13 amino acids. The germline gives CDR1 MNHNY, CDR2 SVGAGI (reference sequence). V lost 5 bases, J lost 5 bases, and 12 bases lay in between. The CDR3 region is CASSPKTKTEAFF. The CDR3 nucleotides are TGTGCCAGCAGTCCTAAGACCAAAACTGAAGCTTTCTTT.

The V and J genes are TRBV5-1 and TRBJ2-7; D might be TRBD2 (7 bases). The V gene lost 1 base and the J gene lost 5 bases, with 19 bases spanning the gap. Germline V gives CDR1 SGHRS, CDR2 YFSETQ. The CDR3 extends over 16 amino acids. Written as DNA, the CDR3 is TGCGCCAGCAGCTTGTCGATGGGGGGGCGAATCCACGAGCAGTACTTC. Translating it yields CASSLSMGGRIHEQYF. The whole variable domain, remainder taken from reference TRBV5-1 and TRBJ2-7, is KAGVTQTPRYLIKTRGQQVTLSCSPISGHRSVSWYQQTPGQGLQFLFEYFSETQRNKGNFPGRFSGRQFSNSRSEMNVSTLELGDSALYLCASSLSMGGRIHEQYFGPGTRLTVT.

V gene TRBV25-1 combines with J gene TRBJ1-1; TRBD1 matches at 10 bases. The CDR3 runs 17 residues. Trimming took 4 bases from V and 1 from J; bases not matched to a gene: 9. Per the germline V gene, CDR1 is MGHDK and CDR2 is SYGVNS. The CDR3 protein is CASSGFDRGPKNTEAFF. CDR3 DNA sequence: TGTGCCAGCAGTGGGTTTGACAGGGGGCCTAAGAACACTGAAGCTTTCTTT.

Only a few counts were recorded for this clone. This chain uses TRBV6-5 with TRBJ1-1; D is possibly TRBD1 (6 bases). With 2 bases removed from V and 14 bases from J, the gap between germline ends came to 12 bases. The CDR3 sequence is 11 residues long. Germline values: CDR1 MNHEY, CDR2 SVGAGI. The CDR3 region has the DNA TGTGCCAGCAGTTACGGGTCAGGGGTGTTCTTT. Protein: CASSYGSGVFF.

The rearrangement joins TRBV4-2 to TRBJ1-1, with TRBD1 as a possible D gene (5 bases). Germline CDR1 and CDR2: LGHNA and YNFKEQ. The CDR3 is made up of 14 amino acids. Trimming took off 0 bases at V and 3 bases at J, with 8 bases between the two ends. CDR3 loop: CASSQDPRDTEAFF. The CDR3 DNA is TGTGCCAGCAGCCAAGATCCCAGGGACACTGAAGCTTTCTTT.

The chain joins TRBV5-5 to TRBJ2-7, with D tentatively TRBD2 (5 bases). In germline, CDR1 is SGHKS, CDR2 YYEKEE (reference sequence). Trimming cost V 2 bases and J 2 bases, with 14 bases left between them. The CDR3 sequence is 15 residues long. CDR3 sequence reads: CASSLEGAPTYEQYF. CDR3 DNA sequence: TGTGCCAGCAGCTTAGAGGGTGCACCCACCTACGAGCAGTACTTC.

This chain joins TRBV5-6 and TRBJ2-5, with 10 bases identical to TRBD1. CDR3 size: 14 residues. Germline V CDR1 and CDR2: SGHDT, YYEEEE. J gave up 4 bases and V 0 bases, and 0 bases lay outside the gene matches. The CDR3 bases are TGTGCCAGCAGCTTGGGGGACAGGGGAGAGACCCAGTACTTC. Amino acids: CASSLGDRGETQYF.

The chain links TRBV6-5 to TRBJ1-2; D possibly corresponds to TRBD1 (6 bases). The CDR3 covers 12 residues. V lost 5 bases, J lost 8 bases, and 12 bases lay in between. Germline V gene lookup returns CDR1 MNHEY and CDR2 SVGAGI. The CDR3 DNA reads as TGTGCCAGCAGTCACGGACAGAGAGGCTACACCTTC. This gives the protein CASSHGQRGYTF.

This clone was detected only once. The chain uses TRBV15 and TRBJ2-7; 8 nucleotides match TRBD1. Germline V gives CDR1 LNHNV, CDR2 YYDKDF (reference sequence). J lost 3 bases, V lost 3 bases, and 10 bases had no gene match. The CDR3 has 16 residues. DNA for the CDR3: TGTGCCACCAGCAGTAGGCCCAGGGGGCGCCACTACGAGCAGTACTTC. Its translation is CATSSRPRGRHYEQYF.

This chain's CDR3 is CASSGLQITNYGYTF. The CDR3 DNA sequence: TGTGCCAGTAGCGGCTTACAGATCACTAACTATGGCTACACCTTC. The rearrangement joins TRBV19 to TRBJ1-2, with D unresolved. This CDR3 spans 15 amino acids. Germline-derived CDR1 and CDR2 are LNHDA and SQIVND (reference sequence). Trimming removed 6 bases at V and 0 bases at J, with 14 bases between.

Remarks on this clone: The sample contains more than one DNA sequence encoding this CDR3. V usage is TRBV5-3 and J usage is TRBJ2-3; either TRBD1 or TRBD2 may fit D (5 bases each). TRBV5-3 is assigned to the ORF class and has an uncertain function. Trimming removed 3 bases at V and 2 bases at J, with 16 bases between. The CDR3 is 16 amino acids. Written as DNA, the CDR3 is TGTGCCAGAAGCTCGGGACCCTTCCACTACACAGATACGCAGTATTTT. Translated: CARSSGPFHYTDTQYF.